The sequence of this TCR beta chain was determined in a study of blood T cell repertoires in COVID-19. This CDR3 spans 13 amino acids. CDR1 SEHNR and CDR2 FQNEAQ come from the germline V gene (reference sequence). V trimming: 5 bases; J trimming: 11 bases; junction bases outside the gene matches: 8. This table comes from immunoSEQ multiplex PCR, and its TCRdb copy is limited to in-frame clones, with some not included. The sample yields fewer than 350,000 clones, 80% to 90% seen once. The specimen was PBMCs or T cells enriched from blood (not recorded which). The genes are TRBV7-9 and TRBJ1-1; 10 nucleotides align to TRBD1. The TCR was taken from a woman between 40 and 50 years old with acute COVID-19. CDR3 nucleotides: TGTGCCAGCAGCGAAGGGACAGGGGAATGGGCTTTCTTT. Its protein is CASSEGTGEWAFF.